This T cell receptor beta chain emerged from a study of T cells in Graves' hyperthyroidism and ophthalmopathy. Study-wide points: A model using 13 V-J features told ophthalmopathy apart from stable hyperthyroidism. Among clonotypes expanded in thyroid above 0.001, most were also found in blood. Ophthalmopathy, as predicted by the model, came a median 6.5 months after the prediction.

TCR beta CDR3 sequences were amplified from RNA transcripts. During a first-round RT-PCR of the TCR CDR3, the HTBI primer set was used. TCRdb passed the multiplex PCR reads through MiXCR, listing each CDR3 protein once. The sample carries approximately 740,000 distinct CDR3 sequences, 13% to 15% recorded once. Hyperthyroidism was newly diagnosed in patients aged 18 to 65 (duration under 2 months). The CDR3 is 13 residues long. The germline V gene has CDR1 KGHSH and CDR2 LQKENI. With 3 bases removed from V and 8 bases from J, the gap between germline ends came to 11 bases. This clonotype was seen at least ten times. Its antigen is undetermined.

Material for sequencing was blood. This clonotype was sampled from a woman between 18 and 29 years old with Graves' hyperthyroidism. The J gene is TRBJ2-1, the V gene TRBV18; D unclear. CDR3 residues: CASSPGLLDEQFF. The CDR3 DNA reads TGTGCCAGCTCACCTGGCCTCTTGGATGAGCAGTTCTTC.